The T cell receptor beta chain under discussion was sequenced for a study of T cells after yellow fever vaccination. The 5'RACE template-switching step produced TCR cDNA and added a universal primer site and UMIs. TCRdb reprocessed the 5' RACE reads via MiXCR and lists one record per CDR3 protein. This sample has some 250,000 distinct CDR3 sequences, with less than 9% found just once. V was shortened by 5 bases and J by 5 bases, with 16 bases between the two germline ends. CDR1 is SGHTA and CDR2 is FQGNSA in the germline V gene. The CDR3 has 14 amino acids. The gene calls are TRBV7-2 and TRBJ2-7; D ambiguous. This sequence was found in a man younger than 40 who received the YFV17D yellow fever vaccine. The source material was CD4+ T cells sorted from PBMCs, sampled 15 days after the yellow fever booster vaccination. The CDR3 bases are TGTGCCAGCAGCCCTTCCTCGGCATGGGACGAGCAGTACTTC. Protein product: CASSPSSAWDEQYF.